A selection of T cell receptor beta chains follows, all from one sample in a study of sequential checkpoint blockade in melanoma. The protocol was immunoSEQ multiplex PCR, while the TCRdb copy is restricted to in-frame clones and leaves out a portion. Among 20,000 or so clones listed, approximately 77% were seen once. The source material was CD8+ T cells sorted from blood (inferred from file names), sampled from a patient given nivolumab and ipilimumab in sequence. These receptors came from a human donor with melanoma. CDR3s include the opening cysteine and the closing phenylalanine or tryptophan. The D gene is left open where the match is weak. Size tells how often a clone was seen (once, few, many) or the class of an expanded clone, and some rows leave it out.

TRBJ1-2 | TRBD1 | TRBV7-2 | NA | CASSLAWDSDFWNYGYTF | TGTGCCAGCAGCTTAGCGTGGGACAGCGACTTTTGGAACTATGGCTACACCTTC
TRBJ2-6 | NA | TRBV14 | NA | CASSPGPGSGANVLTF | TGTGCCAGCAGCCCTGGGCCCGGCTCTGGGGCCAACGTCCTGACTTTC
TRBJ2-3 | TRBD2 | TRBV7-9 | NA | CASSNRGLAGATDTQYF | TGTGCCAGCAGCAACCGGGGACTAGCGGGGGCCACAGATACGCAGTATTTT
TRBJ1-3 | NA | TRBV29-1 | NA | CSVEDPRAGNTIYF | TGCAGCGTTGAAGACCCCAGGGCTGGAAACACCATATATTTT
TRBJ1-1 | NA | TRBV28 | NA | CASSDLDSFTEAFF | TGTGCCAGCAGTGACCTGGACAGTTTCACTGAAGCTTTCTTT
TRBJ2-7 | NA | TRBV27 | few | CASSFRSSSYEQYF | TGTGCCAGCAGTTTCAGGTCATCATCCTACGAGCAGTACTTC
TRBJ2-7 | TRBD1 | TRBV6-6 | NA | CASSWPGGYEQYF | TGTGCCAGCAGTTGGCCAGGGGGCTACGAGCAGTACTTC
TRBJ2-1 | NA | TRBV5-4 | NA | CASSLLRQFYNEQFF | TGTGCCAGCAGCTTGCTCCGACAGTTTTACAATGAGCAGTTCTTC
TRBJ2-7 | NA | TRBV4-1 | NA | CASSHPRGDEQYF | TGCGCCAGCAGCCATCCCAGGGGGGACGAGCAGTACTTC
TRBJ1-2 | NA | TRBV9 | NA | CASSLGAGDYGYTF | TGTGCCAGCAGCCTCGGGGCAGGGGACTATGGCTACACCTTC
TRBJ2-5 | NA | TRBV4-1 | NA | CASSQELSAGSDRETQYF | TGCGCCAGCAGCCAAGAGCTCTCGGCCGGCAGCGATCGGGAGACCCAGTACTTC
TRBJ1-5 | NA | TRBV27 | few | CASRTRGQPQHF | TGTGCCAGCAGAACCAGAGGTCAGCCCCAGCATTTT
TRBJ1-2 | NA | TRBV6-5 | NA | CASSYSGFNYGYTF | TGTGCCAGCAGTTATTCGGGGTTTAACTATGGCTACACCTTC
TRBJ1-4 | NA | TRBV29-1 | once | CSVEDPARGEKLFF | TGCAGCGTTGAAGATCCTGCCAGGGGTGAAAAACTGTTTTTT
TRBJ2-7 | NA | TRBV7-9 | NA | CASSLNGGTTYEQYF | TGTGCCAGCAGCTTAAACGGGGGAACTACCTACGAGCAGTACTTC
TRBJ2-1 | TRBD1 | TRBV2 | few | CASSEWDRGPNEQFF | TGTGCCAGCAGTGAGTGGGACAGGGGCCCCAATGAGCAGTTCTTC
TRBJ1-1 | NA | TRBV27 | NA | CASSLGQGNTEAFF | TGTGCCAGCAGTTTAGGGCAGGGGAACACTGAAGCTTTCTTT
TRBJ2-2 | NA | TRBV27 | NA | CATGQTNTGELFF | TGTGCCACTGGACAGACGAACACCGGGGAGCTGTTTTTT
TRBJ2-7 | TRBD2 | TRBV25-1 | once | CASSSGRHYEQYF | TGTGCCAGCAGTAGCGGGAGACACTACGAGCAGTACTTC
TRBJ2-7 | TRBD2 | TRBV5-6 | NA | CASSLAGGLAIEQYF | TGTGCCAGCAGCTTGGCCGGGGGACTAGCGATCGAGCAGTACTTC
TRBJ1-1 | TRBD1 | TRBV27 | NA | CASSPGTGYTEAFF | TGTGCCAGCAGTCCGGGGACAGGTTACACTGAAGCTTTCTTT
TRBJ1-2 | NA | TRBV4-1 | NA | CASSQDITGRDGYTF | TGCGCCAGCAGCCAAGATATTACAGGGCGGGATGGCTACACCTTC
TRBJ1-1 | NA | TRBV18 | NA | CASSPPDRRNTEAFF | TGTGCCAGCTCACCACCCGACAGAAGAAACACTGAAGCTTTCTTT
TRBJ1-4 | TRBD1 | TRBV19 | NA | CASSPRTGSGPNEKLFF | TGTGCCAGTAGTCCCCGGACAGGGAGTGGTCCTAATGAAAAACTGTTTTTT
TRBJ2-7 | NA | TRBV6-5 | NA | CASSYSGAWYF | TGTGCCAGCAGTTACTCGGGGGCGTGGTACTTC
TRBJ2-7 | NA | TRBV4-1 | few | CASSQVSSYEQYF | TGCGCCAGCAGCCAAGTCAGTTCCTACGAGCAGTACTTC
TRBJ1-1 | TRBD1 | TRBV6-5 | NA | CASIGTVSPNTEAFF | TGTGCCAGCATCGGGACAGTTAGTCCCAACACTGAAGCTTTCTTT
TRBJ1-1 | NA | TRBV10-1 | NA | CAFRRVGGTEAFF | TGCGCCTTCCGGCGGGTCGGGGGCACTGAAGCTTTCTTT
TRBJ1-2 | NA | TRBV5-6 | NA | CASSPGFNNPYGYTF | TGTGCCAGCAGCCCAGGGTTCAATAACCCGTATGGCTACACCTTC
TRBJ2-1 | TRBD2 | TRBV7-9 | NA | CASRRGLAGGNEQFF | TGTGCCAGCAGGCGCGGACTAGCGGGAGGGAATGAGCAGTTCTTC
TRBJ2-7 | TRBD2 | TRBV5-4 | NA | CASSGRGEVGEQYF | TGTGCCAGCAGCGGGAGGGGCGAAGTCGGCGAGCAGTACTTC